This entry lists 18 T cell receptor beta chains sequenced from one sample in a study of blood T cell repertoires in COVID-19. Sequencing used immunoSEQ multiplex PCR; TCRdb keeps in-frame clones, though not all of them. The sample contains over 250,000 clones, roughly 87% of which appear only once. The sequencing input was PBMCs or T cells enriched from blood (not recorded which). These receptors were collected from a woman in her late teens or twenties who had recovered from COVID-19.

The CDR3 spells CAISESRTGVSEQYF. In nucleotides, the CDR3 is TGTGCCATCAGTGAGTCCAGGACAGGGGTTAGCGAGCAGTACTTC. This chain connects TRBV10-3 to TRBJ2-7, with 9 bases aligning to TRBD1. The CDR3 has 15 amino acids. V shed 0 bases and J 6 bases; nucleotides not matched to a gene: 6. Germline V gene lookup returns CDR1 ENHRY and CDR2 SYGVKD.

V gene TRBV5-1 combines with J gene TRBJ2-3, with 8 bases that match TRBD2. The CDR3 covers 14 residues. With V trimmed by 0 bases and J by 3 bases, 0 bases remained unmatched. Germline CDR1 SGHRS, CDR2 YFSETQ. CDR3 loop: CASSLERGTDTQYF. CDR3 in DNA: TGCGCCAGCAGCTTGGAGCGGGGGACAGATACGCAGTATTTT. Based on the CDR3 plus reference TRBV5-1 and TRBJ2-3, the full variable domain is KAGVTQTPRYLIKTRGQQVTLSCSPISGHRSVSWYQQTPGQGLQFLFEYFSETQRNKGNFPGRFSGRQFSNSRSEMNVSTLELGDSALYLCASSLERGTDTQYFGPGTRLTVL.

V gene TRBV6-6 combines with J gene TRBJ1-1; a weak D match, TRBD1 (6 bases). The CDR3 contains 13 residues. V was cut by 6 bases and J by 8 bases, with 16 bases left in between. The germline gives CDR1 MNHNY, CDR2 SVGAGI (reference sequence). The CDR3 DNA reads TGTGCCAGCAGCTCTCCTGACAGGAACGAAGCTTTCTTT. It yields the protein CASSSPDRNEAFF.

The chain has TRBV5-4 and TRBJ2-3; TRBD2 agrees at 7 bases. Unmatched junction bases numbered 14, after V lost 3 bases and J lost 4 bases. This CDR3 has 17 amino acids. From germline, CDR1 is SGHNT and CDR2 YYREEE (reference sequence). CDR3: CASSSSLWTSMSDTQYF. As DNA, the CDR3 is TGTGCCAGCAGCTCGTCCCTATGGACTAGTATGTCAGATACGCAGTATTTT.

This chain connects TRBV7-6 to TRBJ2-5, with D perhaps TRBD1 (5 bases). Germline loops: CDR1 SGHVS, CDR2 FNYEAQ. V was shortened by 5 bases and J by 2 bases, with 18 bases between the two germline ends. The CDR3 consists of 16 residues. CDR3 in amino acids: CASSLLQVLGQETQYF. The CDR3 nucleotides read TGTGCCAGCAGCCTACTACAGGTTTTGGGGCAAGAGACCCAGTACTTC.

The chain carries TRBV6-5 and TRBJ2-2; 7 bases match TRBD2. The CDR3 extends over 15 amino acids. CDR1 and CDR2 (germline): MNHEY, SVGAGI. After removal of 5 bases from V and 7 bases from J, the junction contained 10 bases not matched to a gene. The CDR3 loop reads CASSRLGGPGGELFF. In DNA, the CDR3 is TGTGCCAGCAGTAGGTTGGGAGGGCCGGGCGGGGAGCTGTTTTTT.

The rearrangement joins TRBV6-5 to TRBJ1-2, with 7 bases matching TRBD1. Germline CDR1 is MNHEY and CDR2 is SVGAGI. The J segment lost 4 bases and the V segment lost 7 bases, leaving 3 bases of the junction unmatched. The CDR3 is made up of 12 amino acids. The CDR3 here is CASMTGTYGYTF. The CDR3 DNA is TGTGCCAGCATGACAGGGACCTATGGCTACACCTTC.

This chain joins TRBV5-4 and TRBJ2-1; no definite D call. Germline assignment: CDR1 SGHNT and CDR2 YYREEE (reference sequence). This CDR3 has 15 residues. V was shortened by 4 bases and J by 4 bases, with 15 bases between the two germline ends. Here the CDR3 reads CASSTPYDLYNEQFF. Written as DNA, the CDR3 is TGTGCCAGCAGCACCCCCTACGACTTATACAATGAGCAGTTCTTC.

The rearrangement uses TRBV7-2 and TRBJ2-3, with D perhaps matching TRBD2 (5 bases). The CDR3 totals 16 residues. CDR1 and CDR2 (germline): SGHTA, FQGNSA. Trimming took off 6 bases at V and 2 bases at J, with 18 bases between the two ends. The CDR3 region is CASSTLASPPTDTQYF. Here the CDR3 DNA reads TGTGCCAGCAGTACTCTAGCTTCCCCCCCCACAGATACGCAGTATTTT.

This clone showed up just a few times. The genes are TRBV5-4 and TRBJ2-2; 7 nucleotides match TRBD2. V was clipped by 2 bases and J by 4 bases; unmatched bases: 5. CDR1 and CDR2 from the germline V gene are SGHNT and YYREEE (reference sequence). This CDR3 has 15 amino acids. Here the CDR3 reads CASSFGGEGTGELFF. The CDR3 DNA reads TGTGCCAGCAGCTTTGGGGGGGAGGGCACCGGGGAGCTGTTTTTT.

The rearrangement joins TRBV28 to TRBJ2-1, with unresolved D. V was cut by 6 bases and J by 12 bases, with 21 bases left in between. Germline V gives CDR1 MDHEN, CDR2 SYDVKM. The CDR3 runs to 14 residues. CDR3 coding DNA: TGTGCCAGCAGCCCTACCCCCGCTAGAATTTCGCAGTTCTTC. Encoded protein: CASSPTPARISQFF.

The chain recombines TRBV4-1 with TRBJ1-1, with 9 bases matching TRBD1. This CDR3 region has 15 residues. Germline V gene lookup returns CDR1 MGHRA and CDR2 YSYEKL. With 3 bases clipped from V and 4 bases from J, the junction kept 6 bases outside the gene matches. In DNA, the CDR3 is TGCGCCAGCAGCCACCCGGACAGGGGTCTCACTGAAGCTTTCTTT. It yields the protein CASSHPDRGLTEAFF.

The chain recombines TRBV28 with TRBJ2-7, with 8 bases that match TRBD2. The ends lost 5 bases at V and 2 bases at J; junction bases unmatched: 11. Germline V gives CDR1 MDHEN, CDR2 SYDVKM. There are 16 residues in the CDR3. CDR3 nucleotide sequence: TGTGCCAGCAGTCCACAAGCGGGACTAGGACCCTACGAGCAGTACTTC. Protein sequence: CASSPQAGLGPYEQYF.

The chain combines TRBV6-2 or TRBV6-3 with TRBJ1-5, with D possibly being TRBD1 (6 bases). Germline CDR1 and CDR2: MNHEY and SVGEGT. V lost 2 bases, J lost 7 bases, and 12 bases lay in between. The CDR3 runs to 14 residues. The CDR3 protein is CASSYEGGLQPQHF. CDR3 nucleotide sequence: TGTGCCAGCAGTTACGAAGGGGGATTACAGCCCCAGCATTTT.

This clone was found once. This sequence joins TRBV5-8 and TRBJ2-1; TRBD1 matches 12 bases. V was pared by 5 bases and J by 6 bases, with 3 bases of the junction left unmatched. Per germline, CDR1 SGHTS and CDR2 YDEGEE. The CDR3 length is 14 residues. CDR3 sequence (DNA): TGTGCCAGCAGTCGGGACAGGGGGCGCAATGAGCAGTTCTTC. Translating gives CASSRDRGRNEQFF.

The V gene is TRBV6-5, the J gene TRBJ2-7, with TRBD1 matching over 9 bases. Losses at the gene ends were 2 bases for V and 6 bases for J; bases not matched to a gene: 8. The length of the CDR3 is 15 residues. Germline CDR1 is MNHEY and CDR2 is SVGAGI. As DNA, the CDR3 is TGTGCCAGCAGTTACCCCGGGACAGGGCCCTCCGAGCAGTACTTC. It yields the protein CASSYPGTGPSEQYF.

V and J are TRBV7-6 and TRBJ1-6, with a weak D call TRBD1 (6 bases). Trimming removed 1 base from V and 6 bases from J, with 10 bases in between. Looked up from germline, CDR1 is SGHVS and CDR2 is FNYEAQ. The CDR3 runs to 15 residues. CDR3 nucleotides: TGTGCCAGCAGCTTAGGGGGGCACATTAATTCACCCCTCCACTTT. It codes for CASSLGGHINSPLHF.

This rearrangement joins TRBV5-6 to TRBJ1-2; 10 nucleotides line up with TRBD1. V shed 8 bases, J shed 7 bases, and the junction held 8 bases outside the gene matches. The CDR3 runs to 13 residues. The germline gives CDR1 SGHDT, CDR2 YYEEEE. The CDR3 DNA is TGTGCCAGTAAACGACAGGGGGCGGTTGGCTACACCTTC. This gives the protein CASKRQGAVGYTF. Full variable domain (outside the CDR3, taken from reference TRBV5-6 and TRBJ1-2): DAGVTQSPTHLIKTRGQQVTLRCSPKSGHDTVSWYQQALGQGPQFIFQYYEEEERQRGNFPDRFSGHQFPNYSSELNVNALLLGDSALYLCASKRQGAVGYTFGSGTRLTVV.